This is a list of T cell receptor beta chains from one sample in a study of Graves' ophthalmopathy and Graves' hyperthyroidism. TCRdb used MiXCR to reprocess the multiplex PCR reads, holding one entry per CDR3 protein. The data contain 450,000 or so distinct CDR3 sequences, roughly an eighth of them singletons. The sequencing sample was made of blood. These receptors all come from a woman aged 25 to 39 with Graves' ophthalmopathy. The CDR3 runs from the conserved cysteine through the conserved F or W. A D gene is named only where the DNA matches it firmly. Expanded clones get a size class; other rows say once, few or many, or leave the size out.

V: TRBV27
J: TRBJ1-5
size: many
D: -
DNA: TGTGCCAGCAGTCCTACAGGAATTAATCAGCCCCAGCATTTT
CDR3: CASSPTGINQPQHF

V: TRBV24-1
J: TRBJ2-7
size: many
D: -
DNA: TGTGCCACCAGTGATCCCACCCGGCCGGGAACCAACGAGCAGTACTTC
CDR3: CATSDPTRPGTNEQYF

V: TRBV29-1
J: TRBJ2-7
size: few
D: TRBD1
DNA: TGCAGCGTTGAAGGCATCCGGGACAGGGTTACAAACTTTCCCTACGAGCAGTACTTC
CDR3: CSVEGIRDRVTNFPYEQYF

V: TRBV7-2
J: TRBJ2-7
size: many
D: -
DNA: TGTGCCAGCAGCCCCATCCTCCGGTACGAGCAGTACTTC
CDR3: CASSPILRYEQYF

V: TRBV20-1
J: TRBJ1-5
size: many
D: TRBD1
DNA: TGCAGTGCTATTACAGGGGGACATACCAATCAGCCCCAGCATTTT
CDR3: CSAITGGHTNQPQHF

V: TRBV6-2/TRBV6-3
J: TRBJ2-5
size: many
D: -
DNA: TGTGCCAGCAGTTACGGTCAAGAGACCCAGTACTTC
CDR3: CASSYGQETQYF

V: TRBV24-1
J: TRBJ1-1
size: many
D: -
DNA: TGTGCCACCAGTAGTCCAGGAGGAACTGAAGCTTTCTTT
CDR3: CATSSPGGTEAFF

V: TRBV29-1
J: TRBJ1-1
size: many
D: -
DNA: TGCAGCGTCTCCGACGGGACACCCAACACTGAAGCTTTCTTT
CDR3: CSVSDGTPNTEAFF

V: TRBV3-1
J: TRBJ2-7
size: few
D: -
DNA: TGTGCCAGCAGCCAAAACTCGGGCGAGCAGTACTTC
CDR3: CASSQNSGEQYF

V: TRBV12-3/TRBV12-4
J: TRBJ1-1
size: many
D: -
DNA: TGTGCCAGCAGTTTGGTGGCAGGGACTGAAGCTTTCTTT
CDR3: CASSLVAGTEAFF

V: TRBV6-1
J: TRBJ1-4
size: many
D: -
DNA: TGTGCCAGCAGGGGGGATAGGAGGGCGGCTAATGAAAAACTGTTTTTT
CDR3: CASRGDRRAANEKLFF

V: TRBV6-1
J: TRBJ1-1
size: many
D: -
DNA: TGTGCCAGCAACCCACAGGGTGCCACTGAAGCTTTCTTT
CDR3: CASNPQGATEAFF

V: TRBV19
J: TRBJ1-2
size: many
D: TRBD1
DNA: TGTGCCAGTAGTGTATCCGGGACAGGAAATGTTGGTGGCTACACCTTC
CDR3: CASSVSGTGNVGGYTF

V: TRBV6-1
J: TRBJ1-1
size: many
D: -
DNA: TGTGCCAGCAGTGAAGGGGGAAAGAACACTGAAGCTTTCTTT
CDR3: CASSEGGKNTEAFF

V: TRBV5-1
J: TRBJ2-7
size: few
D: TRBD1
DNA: TGCGCCAGCGGACCGGGACAGGGGTATTACGAGCAGTACTTC
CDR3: CASGPGQGYYEQYF

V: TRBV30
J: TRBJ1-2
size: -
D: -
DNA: TGTGCCTGGAGTGTAAACGGGGATGGCTACACCTTC
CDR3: CAWSVNGDGYTF

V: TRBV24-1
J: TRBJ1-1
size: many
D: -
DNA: TGTGCCACCAGTGATCCTAGCCTCCCGGACACTGAAGCTTTCTTT
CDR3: CATSDPSLPDTEAFF

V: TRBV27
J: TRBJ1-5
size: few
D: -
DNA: TGTGCCAGCAGTTTATCCGGTGGGGGGGCGAATCAGCCCCAGCATTTT
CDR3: CASSLSGGGANQPQHF

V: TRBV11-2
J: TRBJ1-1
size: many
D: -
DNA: TGTGCCAGCAGCCCGCCCGGGGCCACTGAAGCTTTCTTT
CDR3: CASSPPGATEAFF

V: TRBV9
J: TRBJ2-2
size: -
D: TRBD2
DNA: TGTGCCAGCAGCGTAGTTGGACTAGCGGGGACCGGGGAGCTGTTTTTT
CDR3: CASSVVGLAGTGELFF

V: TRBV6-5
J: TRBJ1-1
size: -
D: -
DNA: TGTGCCAGCAGTTCCCCGGAATACACTGAAGCTTTCTTT
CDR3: CASSSPEYTEAFF

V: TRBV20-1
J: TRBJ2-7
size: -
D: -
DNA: TGCAGTGCTAGTCCGACCCTCAGCTCCTACGAGCAGTACTTC
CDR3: CSASPTLSSYEQYF

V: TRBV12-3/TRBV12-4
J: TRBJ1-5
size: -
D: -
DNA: TGTGCCAGCAGCCCACAGGTTCCCAATCAGCCTCAGCATTTT
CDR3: CASSPQVPNQPQHF